In its sample, the clone carrying this T cell receptor (beta chain) was seen many times. Building the TCR beta libraries relied on iRepertoire HTBI primers, and CDR3 regions underwent Arm-PCR. A single record per CDR3 protein comes from TCRdb applying MiXCR to the multiplex PCR reads. This sample has roughly 500,000 distinct CDR3 sequences, with roughly 12% found just once. The data derive from a study of regulatory T cells in long-lasting Graves disease. The CDR3 covers 16 residues. Germline V lookup: CDR1 DFQATT, CDR2 SNEGSKA (reference sequence). Trimming removed 5 bases from V and 0 bases from J, with 17 bases in between. Time point: newly diagnosed GD, antithyroid drugs for less than 3 months. There was RNA extracted from PBMCs, and the TCR library was made from it. Criteria from the American Thyroid Association guidelines were applied to diagnose Graves' disease. Peripheral blood, about 9 milliliters of it, was drawn into EDTA tubes.

These data were likewise used in another study, on T cells in Graves' hyperthyroidism and ophthalmopathy. According to that study: Primed by the HTBI set, a first-round RT-PCR was run on the TCR CDR3.

The rearrangement uses TRBV20-1 and TRBJ2-1, with D possibly TRBD2 on 5 matching bases. Sequences were derived from peripheral blood mononuclear cells (PBMCs), sampled at new diagnosis, from a patient treated with antithyroid drugs. The TCR was taken from a man younger than 45 with Graves disease. As DNA, the CDR3 is TGCAGTGCTGCCGAGCCTGCTAGCTTCTCCTACAATGAGCAGTTCTTC. This codes for CSAAEPASFSYNEQFF.